The entry below gives a single TCR beta chain sequence along with its context. No cognate antigen has been identified for it. Base qualities are not recorded, but no much larger clone differs from it by a single base. Reading the label with the study, this specimen's time point is: week 11, during vaccination. Every vaccine dose consisted of 300 ug of a 20-mer mutant IDH1 peptide in Montanide, administered subcutaneously together with topical imiquimod. The donors had newly diagnosed IDH1-mutant astrocytomas of WHO grade 3 or 4 that showed loss of nuclear ATRX. The samples were drawn from NOA16, a multicentre, single-arm, open-label phase I trial in Germany that tested a mutant IDH1 peptide vaccine in humans for the first time. The DNeasy Blood and Tissue Kit was used to extract genomic DNA from EDTA blood for TCRB sequencing. Receptors were amplified or captured by the immunoSEQ multiplex PCR assay. Rearranged TCR beta chain sequences were amplified using the hsTCRB Kit according to the manufacturer's protocol. Sequencing of TCRB libraries was carried out on an Illumina MiSeq. The source study handled its data this way. The proprietary platform of the kit vendor was used for demultiplexing, trimming and gene mapping. Not all clones reach the TCRdb copy of this immuneACCESS table, which keeps in-frame sequences only. Checked studies attribute under half of the gap to unresolved V genes and leave the rest unexplained. The DNA was the basis for D and trimming; V, J and clone size are from that table. A total of about 32,000 clones appear in this sample, about 73% of them only once. Around 26% of the sample is held by the ten biggest clonotypes.

This sample stems from a study of a mutant IDH1 vaccine in newly diagnosed glioma (dated by TCRdb to the early 2020s). General notes on the study: Eight vaccinations were administered to patients in weeks 1, 3, 5, 7, 11, 15, 19 and 23, corresponding to visits V03 through V10. Vaccination was initiated 4-6 weeks after radiotherapy alone, or concurrently with temozolomide cycles in the chemotherapy-containing groups. Of the approximately 30 treated patients, about 60% were male and around 40% were female, and the mean age was 40.4 years. Before enrollment, most patients had been given radiochemotherapy with temozolomide as standard therapy, while the rest had received either radiotherapy alone or temozolomide alone. Peripheral blood samples were drawn at six visits, namely V03 (baseline), V05, V07, V10, V12 and V13. Longitudinal TCRB deep sequencing was done for 25 to 30 treated patients, wherever samples were available for exploratory analyses. Overall results and qualifications from the work: Immune responses induced by the vaccine were seen in 93.3% of patients across multiple MHC alleles. Availability determined which PBMC samples were chosen for TCRB deep sequencing. Changes in the top peripheral T cell clonotypes picked up by TCRB sequencing did not appear to be linked to pseudoprogression. The authors stated that sample limitations prevented analyses of patient blood samples from being reproduced.

V lost 6 bases and J lost 6 bases; the stretch between them is 9 bases long. Reading the germline V gene gives CDR1 MNHNS and CDR2 SASEGT. There are 11 amino acids in the CDR3, from cysteine to phenylalanine inclusive. Left in the record is the CDR3 DNA by itself, 33 bases read in frame from the first base. The sequence joins TRBV6-1 to TRBJ2-7; the D gene cannot be resolved beyond TRBD1 or TRBD2, each matching 6 bases. Material: PBMCs, obtained from a glioma patient whose treatment included an IDH1 peptide vaccine. The receptor's source is a man aged 25-45 years with glioma. The CDR3 is CASSRGGEQYF. Read as DNA, the sequence is TGTGCCAGCAGCAGGGGAGGCGAGCAGTACTTC.